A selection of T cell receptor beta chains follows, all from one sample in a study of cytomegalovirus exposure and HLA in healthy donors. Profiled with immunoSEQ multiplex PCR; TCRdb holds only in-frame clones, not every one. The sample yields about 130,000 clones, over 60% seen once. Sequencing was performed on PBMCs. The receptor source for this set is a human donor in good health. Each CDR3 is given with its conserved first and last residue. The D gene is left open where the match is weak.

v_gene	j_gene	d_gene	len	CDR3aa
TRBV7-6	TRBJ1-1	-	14	CASSLDAVNTEAFF
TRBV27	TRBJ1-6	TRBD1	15	CASSLSGQSFSSLHF
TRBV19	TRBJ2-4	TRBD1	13	CATQDRGQRSQYF
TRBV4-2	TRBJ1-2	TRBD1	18	CASSQDLRDRGQGKGYTF
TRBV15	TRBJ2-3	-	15	CATSRDFGFTDTQYF
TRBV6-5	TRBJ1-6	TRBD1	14	CASKTQGNNSPLHF
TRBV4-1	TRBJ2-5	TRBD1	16	CASSPPDGTDQETQYF
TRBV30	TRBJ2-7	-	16	CAWTQNSGTYLYEQYF
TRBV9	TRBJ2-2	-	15	CASSTTGKGTGELFF
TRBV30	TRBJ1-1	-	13	CAWSVRHGTEAFF
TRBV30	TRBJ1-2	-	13	CAWSLDSFYGYTF
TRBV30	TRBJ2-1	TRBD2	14	CAWTRRGGYNEQFF
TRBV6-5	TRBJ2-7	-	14	CASSYLAFSYEQYF
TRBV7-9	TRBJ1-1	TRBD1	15	CASSLATGLNTEAFF
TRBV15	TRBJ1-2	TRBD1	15	CATSRGGQGGSGYTF
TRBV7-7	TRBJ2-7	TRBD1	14	CASSVGQGAHEQYF
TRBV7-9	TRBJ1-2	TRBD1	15	CASSLGLDRADGYTF
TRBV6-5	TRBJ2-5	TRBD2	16	CASSYGTSGGGETQYF
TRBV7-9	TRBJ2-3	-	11	CATEGTDTQYF
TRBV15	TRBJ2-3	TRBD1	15	CATSGDRVGADTQYF
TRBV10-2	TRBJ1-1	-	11	CASGQTAEAFF
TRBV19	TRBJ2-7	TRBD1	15	CASSTGPGGSYEQYF
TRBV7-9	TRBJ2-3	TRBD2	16	CASSFTGLRSGDTQYF
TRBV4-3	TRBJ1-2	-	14	CASSHQGAVGGYTF
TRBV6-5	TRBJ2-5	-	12	CASSPSGETQYF
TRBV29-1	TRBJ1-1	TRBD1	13	CSATTGGNTEAFF
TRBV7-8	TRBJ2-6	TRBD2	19	CASSLVRLAGASGANVLTF